This TCR beta chain was observed in a study of T cells in Graves' hyperthyroidism and ophthalmopathy. A word on this clonotype: Its antigen is unidentified.

Template material for amplifying TCR beta CDR3 regions consisted of RNA transcripts. TCR CDR3 regions were first amplified by RT-PCR with HTBI primers. Each CDR3 protein gets one entry after TCRdb re-called the multiplex PCR reads with MiXCR. In the table there are around 500,000 distinct CDR3 sequences, about 15% of which are singletons. This CDR3 has 13 amino acids. Germline CDR1 reads DFQATT; CDR2 reads SNEGSKA (reference sequence). The junction had 7 bases not matched to a gene; V was cut back by 6 bases and J by 5 bases. Clinical symptoms, serum thyroxine and TRAb, thyroid ultrasound and orbital computed tomography were used for the diagnoses. Study-level results: Among thyroid clonotypes expanded above 0.001, most also appeared in blood.

This TCR was recovered from a woman aged 40 to 50 with Graves' hyperthyroidism. The gene calls are TRBV20-1 and TRBJ2-5; 9 nucleotides match TRBD2. The sample was blood. CDR3 DNA sequence: TGCAGTGCCGGGACTAGCCGCCTTGAGACCCAGTACTTC. Translating it yields CSAGTSRLETQYF.